Below are 21 T cell receptor beta chains sequenced from a single sample in a study of graft-versus-host responses after intestinal transplantation. The assay was immunoSEQ multiplex PCR, and TCRdb's table has in-frame clones only and misses some. The sample contains fewer than 85,000 clones, 89% of which appear only once. No antigen has been assigned to these receptors. The sequencing used unstimulated CD8+ T cells sorted from spleen or lymph node cells, collected before intestinal transplant. Receptor source: a human donor who received an intestinal transplant.

This clone showed up just once. V and J are TRBV29-1 and TRBJ2-7; 8 bases match TRBD1. The germline V gene encodes CDR1 SQVTM and CDR2 ANQGSEA. V shed 2 bases, J shed 6 bases, and the junction held 15 bases outside the gene matches. CDR3 length: 16 residues. CDR3 nucleotide sequence: TGCAGCGTTGAACTACCCGGACAGGGAGTAATGGCCGAGCAGTACTTC. Its translation: CSVELPGQGVMAEQYF.

This clone was found once. The chain joins TRBV7-9 to TRBJ2-3; D might be TRBD2 (6 bases). The V and J ends lost 5 bases and 2 bases respectively, with 11 bases between them. Germline V lookup: CDR1 SEHNR, CDR2 FQNEAQ (reference sequence). The CDR3 has 14 amino acids. The CDR3 loop reads CASSIRLDTDTQYF. The CDR3 DNA is TGTGCCAGCAGCATTAGACTAGACACAGATACGCAGTATTTT.

This clone was found once. V gene TRBV2 combines with J gene TRBJ2-7; 10 bases are shared with TRBD2. This CDR3 is built from 15 residues. Germline V gene sequence: CDR1 SNHLY, CDR2 FYNNEI. With V trimmed by 3 bases and J by 5 bases, 7 bases remained unmatched. The CDR3 reads CASSEILAGVHEQYF. As DNA, the CDR3 is TGTGCCAGCAGTGAGATCCTAGCGGGAGTTCACGAGCAGTACTTC.

CDR3 DNA: TGTGCCAGCAGCCCCGGGACAGCAACAGTGAACACTGAAGCTTTCTTT. Protein product: CASSPGTATVNTEAFF. The chain combines TRBV7-3 with TRBJ1-1; 7 bases align to TRBD1. This CDR3 is built from 16 residues. J lost 0 bases, V lost 5 bases, and 9 bases had no gene match. The germline CDR1 and CDR2 sequences are SGHTA and FQGTGA.

The chain combines TRBV7-8 with TRBJ2-7; a possible D gene is TRBD2 (5 bases). Trimming took 5 bases from V and 1 from J, leaving 12 bases between them. The CDR3 is made up of 14 amino acids. Germline V CDR1 and CDR2: SGHVS, FQNEAQ. The CDR3 nucleotides read TGTGCCAGCAGCCTAAGTAGAGGGTCCTACGAGCAGTACTTC. Its protein product is CASSLSRGSYEQYF.

This chain uses TRBV4-1 with TRBJ2-7; 8 bases align to TRBD1. Germline assignment: CDR1 MGHRA and CDR2 YSYEKL. The CDR3 spans 16 residues. V lost 0 bases, J lost 6 bases, and 10 bases stayed unmatched. The CDR3 loop reads CASSQDSRQGAGEQYF. CDR3 nucleotide sequence: TGCGCCAGCAGCCAAGATTCTAGGCAGGGGGCGGGCGAGCAGTACTTC.

The chain is built from TRBV9 and TRBJ2-2, with D perhaps TRBD1 (5 bases). Trimming took off 0 bases at V and 5 bases at J, with 23 bases between the two ends. CDR1 and CDR2 from the germline V gene are SGDLS and YYNGEE. The CDR3 runs 19 residues. The CDR3 nucleotides read TGTGCCAGCAGCGTAGCTACTTTAACTCACGTAGGGGAAACCGGGGAGCTGTTTTTT. It translates to CASSVATLTHVGETGELFF. The whole variable domain, remainder taken from reference TRBV9 and TRBJ2-2, is DSGVTQTPKHLITATGQRVTLRCSPRSGDLSVYWYQQSLDQGLQFLIQYYNGEERAKGNILERFSAQQFPDLHSELNLSSLELGDSALYFCASSVATLTHVGETGELFFGEGSRLTVL.

The chain employs TRBV14 and TRBJ2-2; tentatively, D is TRBD1 (5 bases). Germline V gene sequence: CDR1 SGHDN, CDR2 FVKESK. The CDR3 contains 16 residues. The V and J ends lost 3 bases and 6 bases respectively, with 17 bases between them. The CDR3 sequence is CASSHAGQGVSGELFF. CDR3 coding DNA: TGTGCCAGCAGCCACGCCGGGCAGGGTGTGTCCGGGGAGCTGTTTTTT.

V usage is TRBV6-5 and J usage is TRBJ1-3; TRBD1 might be the D (6 bases). Looked up from germline, CDR1 is MNHEY and CDR2 is SVGAGI. This CDR3 has 15 residues. V lost 6 bases and J lost 0, with 12 bases in between. For the CDR3, the DNA is TGTGCCAGCAGAAGACAGGTGGACTCTGGAAACACCATATATTTT. This codes for CASRRQVDSGNTIYF.

This chain connects TRBV6-5 to TRBJ2-5, with a possible D match to TRBD1 (6 bases). Germline V CDR1 and CDR2: MNHEY, SVGAGI. The V gene lost 3 bases and the J gene lost 3 bases, with 8 bases spanning the gap. The CDR3 contains 13 residues. CDR3 protein: CASSYNREETQYF. DNA for the CDR3: TGTGCCAGCAGTTATAACAGGGAAGAGACCCAGTACTTC.

V gene TRBV5-1 combines with J gene TRBJ2-7; 7 positions agree with TRBD2. The germline CDR1 and CDR2 sequences are SGHRS and YFSETQ. V shed 0 bases and J 3 bases; nucleotides not matched to a gene: 15. The CDR3 runs to 18 residues. The CDR3 here is CASSLELGGGYRSYEQYF. CDR3 sequence (DNA): TGCGCCAGCAGCTTGGAGTTGGGGGGGGGTTACCGAAGCTACGAGCAGTACTTC.

A word on this clone: The junction and the germline gene differ at one end; a read error may be behind it. V gene TRBV7-6 combines with J gene TRBJ1-5; D is perhaps TRBD1 (5 bases). Germline loops: CDR1 SGHVS, CDR2 FNYEAQ. This CDR3 has 16 amino acids. The CDR3 sequence is CLNSFAGGNSNQPQHF. The CDR3 region has the DNA TGCCTGAATTCATTCGCGGGGGGAAATAGCAATCAGCCCCAGCATTTT. Based on the CDR3 plus reference TRBV7-6 and TRBJ1-5, the full variable domain is GAGVSQSPRYKVTKRGQDVALRCDPISGHVSLYWYRQALGQGPEFLTYFNYEAQQDKSGLPNDRFSAERPEGSISTLTIQRTEQRDSAMYRCLNSFAGGNSNQPQHFGDGTRLSIL.

This chain uses TRBV19 with TRBJ2-7, with a possible D match to TRBD2 (6 bases). Germline V gene data show CDR1 as LNHDA and CDR2 as SQIVND (reference sequence). The CDR3 loop spans 13 amino acids. Trimming removed 1 base from V and 3 bases from J, with 7 bases in between. The CDR3 DNA is TGTGCCAGTAGTATAGGGGGACTCTACGAGCAGTACTTC. This translates into CASSIGGLYEQYF.

The chain is built from TRBV6-5 and TRBJ1-2; TRBD1 matches at 7 bases. Germline V gene data show CDR1 as MNHEY and CDR2 as SVGAGI. The CDR3 has 13 amino acids. V dropped 6 bases and J dropped 6; count of bases not matched to a gene: 7. CDR3 loop: CASSLTGVDGYTF. For the CDR3, the DNA is TGTGCCAGCAGCCTCACAGGGGTCGATGGCTACACCTTC.

V usage is TRBV28 and J usage is TRBJ2-2; no reliable D call. Germline lookup yields CDR1 MDHEN and CDR2 SYDVKM. The CDR3 consists of 14 residues. The ends were cut back, 2 bases at V and 8 bases at J, with 12 bases in the middle. CDR3 in amino acids: CASSLVGSVGELFF. DNA for the CDR3: TGTGCCAGCAGTTTAGTCGGGTCCGTAGGGGAGCTGTTTTTT.

The gene calls are TRBV27 and TRBJ2-3; 12 nucleotides line up with TRBD1. CDR1 and CDR2 (germline): MNHEY, SMNVEV (reference sequence). The CDR3 covers 15 residues. V shed 4 bases, J shed 3 bases, and the junction held 2 bases outside the gene matches. CDR3 region: CASSWDRGRTDTQYF. Written as DNA, the CDR3 is TGTGCCAGCAGTTGGGACAGGGGGCGGACAGATACGCAGTATTTT.

The chain links TRBV7-6 to TRBJ2-7; D not certain. Germline V gene lookup returns CDR1 SGHVS and CDR2 FNYEAQ. V was shortened by 5 bases and J by 3 bases, with 20 bases between the two germline ends. This CDR3 is 16 amino acids long. The CDR3 protein is CASSELTESHLYEQYF. The CDR3 nucleotides read TGTGCCAGCAGCGAACTCACAGAGTCCCACCTCTACGAGCAGTACTTC. Full variable domain (rest looked up from reference TRBV7-6 and TRBJ2-7): GAGVSQSPRYKVTKRGQDVALRCDPISGHVSLYWYRQALGQGPEFLTYFNYEAQQDKSGLPNDRFSAERPEGSISTLTIQRTEQRDSAMYRCASSELTESHLYEQYFGPGTRLTVT.

This chain uses TRBV11-2 with TRBJ1-3; D is unresolved. Trimming took off 2 bases at V and 0 bases at J, with 14 bases between the two ends. Looked up from germline, CDR1 is SGHAT and CDR2 is FQNNGV. The CDR3 extends over 17 amino acids. The CDR3 sequence is CASSLSMNVGSGNTIYF. The CDR3 nucleotides are TGTGCCAGCAGCTTATCTATGAACGTCGGCTCTGGAAACACCATATATTTT.

The V call is TRBV4-2, the J call TRBJ2-1, with D hard to call. The CDR3 has 16 amino acids. Germline CDR1 reads LGHNA; CDR2 reads YNFKEQ. V shed 0 bases and J shed 4 bases, with 13 bases lying between them. DNA for the CDR3: TGTGCCAGCAGCCAAGACCCCCTCCCCCTTTACAATGAGCAGTTCTTC. Translating gives CASSQDPLPLYNEQFF.

This clone was counted once. The chain recombines TRBV15 with TRBJ2-7; D perhaps matches TRBD2 (5 bases). V was cut by 0 bases and J by 4 bases, with 13 bases left in between. Germline loops: CDR1 LNHNV, CDR2 YYDKDF (reference sequence). The CDR3 covers 15 residues. The CDR3 loop is CATSRDRYPGYEQYF. The CDR3 DNA is TGTGCCACCAGCAGAGATCGGTACCCGGGGTACGAGCAGTACTTC. The full variable domain, completed using reference TRBV15 and TRBJ2-7, is DAMVIQNPRYQVTQFGKPVTLSCSQTLNHNVMYWYQQKSSQAPKLLFHYYDKDFNNEADTPDNFQSRRPNTSFCFLDIRSPGLGDTAMYLCATSRDRYPGYEQYFGPGTRLTVT.

The chain uses TRBV9 and TRBJ2-1, with D possibly being TRBD2 (5 bases). This CDR3 comprises 13 residues. Germline V gives CDR1 SGDLS, CDR2 YYNGEE. V lost 4 bases and J 2 bases, leaving 7 bases between the germline ends. The CDR3 nucleotides read TGTGCCAGCAGCCTCGGGACCTACAATGAGCAGTTCTTC. This encodes CASSLGTYNEQFF.